This passage covers 29 T cell receptor beta chains from one sample sequenced in a study of human T cells and chemical hapten exposure. Researchers extracted total RNA from unfractionated whole blood. TCRdb used MiXCR to reprocess the 5' RACE reads, holding one entry per CDR3 protein. The sample records fewer than 150,000 distinct CDR3 sequences, approximately 20% being singletons. The source is a human donor in good health.

V gene TRBV28 combines with J gene TRBJ1-1, with D possibly matching TRBD1 (5 bases). CDR3 length: 12 residues. Per the germline V gene, CDR1 is MDHEN and CDR2 is SYDVKM. Trimming left V 1 base short and J 8 bases short, with 8 bases between. In DNA form, the CDR3 reads TGTGCCAGCAGTTTATACAGGACCGAAGCTTTCTTT. Protein sequence: CASSLYRTEAFF.

The J gene is TRBJ1-1, the V gene TRBV5-1, with a possible D match to TRBD1 (6 bases). Germline V lookup: CDR1 SGHRS, CDR2 YFSETQ. The CDR3 extends over 14 amino acids. V lost 3 bases to trimming and J lost 3 bases, with 12 bases between them. The DNA of the CDR3 is TGCGCCAGCAGCTCCGGACAGACCTACACTGAAGCTTTCTTT. This translates into CASSSGQTYTEAFF.

This sequence joins TRBV24-1 and TRBJ2-7; D unclear. From germline, CDR1 is KGHDR and CDR2 SFDVKD. V lost 5 bases, J lost 2 bases, and 12 bases lay in between. The CDR3 contains 14 residues. DNA for the CDR3: TGTGCCACCAGTGCCCCAGGACGGACCTACGAGCAGTACTTC. Protein: CATSAPGRTYEQYF.

The chain combines TRBV18 with TRBJ2-5, with a weak D call TRBD2 (6 bases). V lost 6 bases and J 2 bases, leaving 16 bases between the germline ends. From germline, CDR1 is KGHSH and CDR2 LQKENI. CDR3 length equals 15 residues. CDR3 nucleotide sequence: TGTGCCAGCTCCCCCAAGGGGAGGATTCAAGAGACCCAGTACTTC. It specifies CASSPKGRIQETQYF. Full variable domain (remainder filled in from reference TRBV18 and TRBJ2-5): NAGVMQNPRHLVRRRGQEARLRCSPMKGHSHVYWYRQLPEEGLKFMVYLQKENIIDESGMPKERFSAEFPKEGPSILRIQQVVRGDSAAYFCASSPKGRIQETQYFGPGTRLLVL.

The chain links TRBV11-2 to TRBJ2-1, with 9 positions matching TRBD2. Germline lookup yields CDR1 SGHAT and CDR2 FQNNGV. V lost 5 bases to trimming and J lost 8 bases; unmatched junction nucleotides: 19. CDR3 length equals 18 residues. The CDR3 spells CASSPPRIAGVRFDEQFF. The CDR3, as DNA: TGTGCCAGCAGCCCCCCCCGAATAGCGGGAGTAAGGTTCGATGAGCAGTTCTTC. Combining the CDR3 with reference TRBV11-2 and TRBJ2-1 gives the whole variable domain EAGVAQSPRYKIIEKRQSVAFWCNPISGHATLYWYQQILGQGPKLLIQFQNNGVVDDSQLPKDRFSAERLKGVDSTLKIQPAKLEDSAVYLCASSPPRIAGVRFDEQFFGPGTRLTVL.

This clonotype appeared a few times. The J gene is TRBJ2-1, the V gene TRBV7-9; a possible D gene is TRBD2 (6 bases). The CDR3 is 15 residues long. The ends were cut back, 4 bases at V and 2 bases at J, with 12 bases in the middle. Germline lookup yields CDR1 SEHNR and CDR2 FQNEAQ (reference sequence). CDR3 nucleotides: TGTGCCAGCAGCTCTCGACGGACTACCTACAATGAGCAGTTCTTC. Translating gives CASSSRRTTYNEQFF.

The rearrangement joins TRBV28 to TRBJ2-7; D uncertain. Trimming left V 7 bases short and J 5 bases short, with 18 bases between. The CDR3 has 14 amino acids. Per germline, CDR1 MDHEN and CDR2 SYDVKM. The CDR3 region is CASTEGPIGDEQYF. The CDR3 DNA is TGTGCCAGCACCGAAGGGCCAATAGGCGACGAGCAGTACTTC.

This clonotype was observed a few times. V is TRBV10-1 and J is TRBJ2-7, with a tentative D call TRBD1 (7 bases). Trimming removed 8 bases from V and 6 bases from J, with 14 bases in between. The germline V gene encodes CDR1 WNHNN and CDR2 SYGVQD (reference sequence). This CDR3 comprises 12 residues. The CDR3 DNA sequence: TGCGCCAGCTCAGGGGGGACAAGCGAGCAGTACTTC. Its translation: CASSGGTSEQYF.

This clonotype was counted only a few times. The V gene is TRBV6-5, the J gene TRBJ1-4; maybe TRBD1 (5 bases). This CDR3 comprises 15 residues. V lost 6 bases and J lost 3, with 14 bases in between. Germline V gene lookup returns CDR1 MNHEY and CDR2 SVGAGI. The CDR3 DNA reads TGTGCCAGCAGAAACCAGGGTTCAGCTAATGAAAAACTGTTTTTT. It encodes CASRNQGSANEKLFF.

The chain combines TRBV7-6 with TRBJ2-2; D might be TRBD2 (7 bases). This CDR3 is 16 amino acids long. V lost 5 bases and J lost 1, with 14 bases in between. Per germline, CDR1 SGHVS and CDR2 FNYEAQ. The CDR3 DNA is TGTGCCAGCAGCCCCCGGAGGGGGGGGAACACCGGGGAGCTGTTTTTT. This gives the protein CASSPRRGGNTGELFF.

V and J are TRBV19 and TRBJ2-6; 7 bases are a match to TRBD1. This CDR3 is built from 18 residues. Germline V gene lookup returns CDR1 LNHDA and CDR2 SQIVND (reference sequence). With V trimmed by 5 bases and J by 0 bases, 10 bases remained unmatched. The chain's CDR3 is CASSSPGQKSSGANVLTF. In nucleotides, the CDR3 is TGTGCCAGTAGTTCTCCGGGACAGAAGAGCTCTGGGGCCAACGTCCTGACTTTC.

This clonotype was picked up a small number of times. This chain uses TRBV18 with TRBJ1-1; D perhaps matches TRBD1 (5 bases). Germline V CDR1 and CDR2: KGHSH, LQKENI. Trimming took 3 bases from V and 5 from J, leaving 10 bases between them. The CDR3 extends over 13 amino acids. The CDR3 is CASSPAGWTEAFF. The CDR3 region has the DNA TGTGCCAGCTCACCCGCAGGGTGGACTGAAGCTTTCTTT. Together with reference TRBV18 and TRBJ1-1, the CDR3 gives the full variable domain: NAGVMQNPRHLVRRRGQEARLRCSPMKGHSHVYWYRQLPEEGLKFMVYLQKENIIDESGMPKERFSAEFPKEGPSILRIQQVVRGDSAAYFCASSPAGWTEAFFGQGTRLTVV.

There are a few counts of this clonotype. The chain recombines TRBV6-5 with TRBJ2-1, with D perhaps matching TRBD1 (7 bases). Trimming removed 4 bases at V and 9 bases at J, with 13 bases between. Germline assignment: CDR1 MNHEY and CDR2 SVGAGI. There are 13 residues in the CDR3. The CDR3 here is CASSLGRGVEQFF. Here the CDR3 DNA reads TGTGCCAGCAGTTTAGGCAGGGGGGTTGAGCAGTTCTTC.

There are a few counts of this clonotype. V is TRBV20-1 and J is TRBJ1-4; D remains unclear. This CDR3 has 14 amino acids. The V end was cut by 3 bases, the J end by 5 bases, with 13 bases between. CDR1 is DFQATT and CDR2 is SNEGSKA in the germline V gene (reference sequence). CDR3 sequence reads: CSARDPAGNEKLFF. The CDR3 coding sequence is TGCAGTGCTAGGGATCCGGCAGGAAATGAAAAACTGTTTTTT.

The chain links TRBV5-1 to TRBJ1-2; TRBD1 is a possible D gene (5 bases). V was trimmed by 3 bases and J by 4 bases, leaving 16 bases between them. Germline V gene data show CDR1 as SGHRS and CDR2 as YFSETQ. The CDR3 is 15 residues long. CDR3 coding DNA: TGCGCCAGCAGCTCAGGGCCGGGACTGCTCTATGGCTACACCTTC. Amino acid sequence: CASSSGPGLLYGYTF.

The J gene is TRBJ2-5, the V gene TRBV29-1; 10 nucleotides line up with TRBD2. The CDR3 is made up of 15 amino acids. Germline assignment: CDR1 SQVTM and CDR2 ANQGSEA. V dropped 1 base and J dropped 6; count of bases not matched to a gene: 8. In DNA, the CDR3 is TGCAGCGTTGAAGCGCTAGCGGGAGTCGGACAGACCCAGTACTTC. It yields the protein CSVEALAGVGQTQYF.

This clonotype was seen at least ten times. J is TRBJ2-2 and V is TRBV19; D remains unclear. V lost 6 bases to trimming and J lost 6 bases, with 11 bases between them. This CDR3 is 13 amino acids long. The germline V gene has CDR1 LNHDA and CDR2 SQIVND (reference sequence). The CDR3 DNA is TGTGCCAGTAGAGATCAGCAATCCGGGGAGCTGTTTTTT. Translation gives CASRDQQSGELFF.

This clonotype was counted a few times. V is TRBV12-3 or TRBV12-4 and J is TRBJ1-2, with D unresolved. This CDR3 region has 14 residues. Trimming cost V 2 bases and J 2 bases, with 9 bases left between them. This chain's CDR3 is CASSLNAVNYGYTF. The CDR3 DNA sequence: TGTGCCAGCAGTTTAAACGCAGTCAACTATGGCTACACCTTC.

The chain links TRBV6-6 to TRBJ2-3, with D perhaps TRBD1 (5 bases). The V and J ends lost 7 bases and 6 bases respectively, with 20 bases between them. The CDR3 consists of 15 residues. The germline V gene has CDR1 MNHNY and CDR2 SVGAGI (reference sequence). This CDR3 reads CASTFPSQQGDTQYF. CDR3 coding DNA: TGTGCCAGCACTTTTCCTAGTCAGCAGGGTGATACGCAGTATTTT.

The rearrangement links TRBV28 to TRBJ2-7, with D perhaps being TRBD1 or TRBD2 (5 bases each). From germline, CDR1 is MDHEN and CDR2 SYDVKM. V was trimmed by 6 bases and J by 0 bases, leaving 27 bases between them. The CDR3 is made up of 19 amino acids. The CDR3 nucleotides read TGTGCCAGCAGAAGTTTTGCCCCCCTTGGCCAGGGAGTCTCCTACGAGCAGTACTTC. This encodes CASRSFAPLGQGVSYEQYF. Full variable domain (outside the CDR3, taken from reference TRBV28 and TRBJ2-7): DVKVTQSSRYLVKRTGEKVFLECVQDMDHENMFWYRQDPGLGLRLIYFSYDVKMKEKGDIPEGYSVSREKKERFSLILESASTNQTSMYLCASRSFAPLGQGVSYEQYFGPGTRLTVT.

The chain employs TRBV6-6 and TRBJ2-5; 7 positions agree with TRBD2. This CDR3 comprises 14 residues. The V and J ends lost 6 bases and 1 base, in that order; junction bases with no gene match: 5. Looked up from germline, CDR1 is MNHNY and CDR2 is SVGAGI (reference sequence). CDR3 amino acids: CASRPSSGQETQYF. The CDR3 DNA reads as TGTGCCAGCAGGCCCTCTAGCGGCCAAGAGACCCAGTACTTC.

This clonotype was recorded a few times. The chain combines TRBV6-5 with TRBJ1-5; D not resolved. Trimming removed 2 bases from V and 4 bases from J, with 6 bases in between. Germline loops: CDR1 MNHEY, CDR2 SVGAGI. The length of the CDR3 is 13 residues. Written as DNA, the CDR3 is TGTGCCAGCAGTTACGGAGGGAATCAGCCCCAGCATTTT. This encodes CASSYGGNQPQHF.

The sample holds a few counts of this clonotype. The chain carries TRBV24-1 and TRBJ2-1; D gene uncertain. Germline CDR1 and CDR2: KGHDR and SFDVKD. Trimming shortened V by 3 bases and J by 7 bases, and 12 bases separated the two germline ends. The CDR3 has 14 amino acids. The CDR3 sequence: CATSDRALGNEQFF. CDR3 in DNA: TGTGCCACCAGTGATAGGGCCTTGGGTAATGAGCAGTTCTTC.

This clonotype has only a few counts. The chain has TRBV4-2 and TRBJ2-3; 7 bases align to TRBD2. The CDR3 spans 16 residues. The junction had 8 bases not matched to a gene; V was cut back by 1 base and J by 4 bases. CDR1 and CDR2 (germline): LGHNA, YNFKEQ. DNA of the CDR3: TGTGCCAGCAGCCAAGGTCCAGGGAGGGGCGCAGATACGCAGTATTTT. It yields the protein CASSQGPGRGADTQYF.

This clonotype has more than one count but fewer than ten. The chain carries TRBV7-9 and TRBJ1-1; no reliable D call. Trimming pared 5 bases from V and 1 base from J, leaving 17 bases between. The CDR3 consists of 16 residues. CDR1 is SEHNR, CDR2 FQNEAQ, per germline (reference sequence). CDR3 DNA sequence: TGTGCCAGCAGCGATGAGGGTCCGTACACGAACACTGAAGCTTTCTTT. Protein product: CASSDEGPYTNTEAFF.

Only a few counts were recorded for this clonotype. The V call is TRBV28, the J call TRBJ2-3; TRBD1 or TRBD2 may be the D gene (6 bases each). Germline values: CDR1 MDHEN, CDR2 SYDVKM. The V end lost 1 base, the J end lost 3 bases, and 14 bases lay between the germline ends. This CDR3 comprises 16 residues. CDR3 residues: CASSLSIGGRTDTQYF. The CDR3 DNA reads TGTGCCAGCAGTTTATCAATAGGGGGGAGGACAGATACGCAGTATTTT.

This chain joins TRBV27 and TRBJ2-5; D may correspond to TRBD1 or TRBD2 (5 bases each). The CDR3 spans 15 residues. V was shortened by 4 bases and J by 1 base, with 13 bases between the two germline ends. CDR1 and CDR2 (germline): MNHEY, SMNVEV (reference sequence). The CDR3 bases are TGTGCCAGCAGTTCAATCGAGGGGACCCAAGAGACCCAGTACTTC. Residues: CASSSIEGTQETQYF.

The rearrangement joins TRBV5-4 to TRBJ1-1; 7 nucleotides align to TRBD1. The CDR3 covers 15 residues. V was clipped by 4 bases and J by 4 bases; unmatched bases: 10. In germline, CDR1 is SGHNT, CDR2 YYREEE (reference sequence). DNA for the CDR3: TGTGCCAGCAGCCCCCCAGGGGGGTGGGGCACTGAAGCTTTCTTT. Translated, it gives CASSPPGGWGTEAFF.

This rearrangement joins TRBV6-5 to TRBJ2-1; 7 bases agree with TRBD2. Germline assignment: CDR1 MNHEY and CDR2 SVGAGI. The junction had 15 bases not matched to a gene; V was cut back by 0 bases and J by 7 bases. This CDR3 is 18 amino acids long. The CDR3 sequence is CASSYSGFPAGWGNEQFF. As DNA, the CDR3 is TGTGCCAGCAGTTACTCTGGGTTTCCAGCGGGATGGGGAAATGAGCAGTTCTTC.